This T cell receptor beta chain comes out of a study of T-cell reconstitution after alpha-beta-depleted transplantation in children (dated by TCRdb to the mid-2010s). Background for the entire study: Using TCR repertoire profiling, the study quantitatively followed how T-cell immune reconstitution unfolded in children after TCRalphabeta/CD19-depleted allogeneic hematopoietic cell transplantation. Beyond this particular receptor, the publication reports: About two months after transplant, the apparently early recovery of alphabetaT-cell counts reportedly depended on just several hundred clones that had expanded rapidly and came from non-depleted graft cells. The frequencies of hyperexpanded clones fell over the following months, and after one year, T-cell counts and TCRbeta diversity were mostly attributed to newly produced T cells. In some patients, the high TCRbeta diversity seen at day 60 was put down to recipient T cells and intrathymic progenitors that had survived conditioning.

Reading the germline V gene gives CDR1 SGHRS and CDR2 YFSETQ. The trim is 4 bases for V and 3 bases for J, with a gap of 17 bases between the germline ends. The cysteine opens and the phenylalanine closes a CDR3 of 16 amino acids. The sequence is cut down to CDR3 DNA, 48 bases in frame from base 1. Note on this clonotype: Its target antigen remains unknown. No much larger clonotype is one base removed from it; base qualities were not supplied.

The library relied on PCR. Reads for this sample came from an Illumina HiSeq 2500. Molecular barcoding was employed in the preparation of TCR libraries, with unique molecular identifiers being used to normalize TCRbeta repertoire quantification. The raw public reads went through TCRdb reprocessing: fastp at Q25, MiXCR clone calling, in-frame beta chains kept. Under each unique CDR3 protein, matching rows form one entry showing the most common genes and DNA. This sample comprises approximately 500,000 distinct CDR3 sequences, roughly 30% of them detected only once. The ten largest clonotypes hold less than 40% of the sample. The sample's treatment or condition label, decoded: allogeneic hematopoietic cell transplantation with graft depleted of TCRalphabeta T cells and CD19 B cells. The transplant recipients were children given TCRalphabeta/CD19-depleted allogeneic hematopoietic cell grafts.

The V and J genes are TRBV5-1 and TRBJ2-1, with no D gene named confidently. The specimen comprised PBMCs, sampled before TCRalphabeta/CD19-depleted stem cell transplant. The TCR comes from a boy under three years old with Wiskott-Aldrich syndrome, due to receive a stem cell transplant. The sequence in DNA is TGCGCCAGCAGCCCGCGCGCTAGTGACGGCTACAATGAGCAGTTCTTC. Its amino acids are CASSPRASDGYNEQFF.